Given below is one T cell receptor (beta chain) in context. The sample belongs to a study of CD8 T cells in Susac syndrome. Germline CDR1 reads KGHSY; CDR2 reads FQNENV. V was shortened by 6 bases and J by 0 bases, with 15 bases between the two germline ends. There are 15 residues in the CDR3. Random hexamers were used to reverse transcribe the RNA input (roughly 0.5 to 1 ug). TCRdb itself ran the immunoSEQ multiplex PCR reads through MiXCR, one entry per CDR3 protein. The data contain around 300,000 distinct CDR3 sequences, under 95% of them singletons. Source material: CD4+ T cells from PBMCs. The rearrangement uses TRBV16 and TRBJ2-7; a weak D match, TRBD1 (5 bases). The receptor was derived from a human donor with multiple sclerosis. DNA for the CDR3: TGTGCCAGCAGTCCTATCATACAGGTCTCCTACGAGCAGTACTTC. This codes for CASSPIIQVSYEQYF. The full variable domain, with the rest looked up from reference TRBV16 and TRBJ2-7, is GEEVAQTPKHLVRGEGQKAKLYCAPIKGHSYVFWYQQVLKNEFKFLISFQNENVFDETGMPKERFSAKCLPNSPCSLEIQATKLEDSAVYFCASSPIIQVSYEQYFGPGTRLTVT.